This is a list of T cell receptor beta chains from one sample in a study of T cells in Graves' hyperthyroidism and ophthalmopathy. TCRdb re-derived calls from the multiplex PCR reads in MiXCR, one entry per CDR3 protein. Found here are about 290,000 distinct CDR3 sequences, roughly 15% of them singletons; the top ten hold under 8%. The sequenced sample consisted of blood. The receptors were sampled from a middle-aged woman with Graves' hyperthyroidism. Each CDR3 is given with its conserved first and last residue. A D gene is named only where the DNA matches it firmly. Clone size is not always given. Where it is, it says once, few, many or a class for expanded clones.

d_call clone_size j_call v_call cdr3_aa cdr3_nt
NA many TRBJ2-7 TRBV28 CASSLIGQQYEQYF TGTGCCAGCAGTTTGATCGGACAGCAGTACGAGCAGTACTTC
TRBD1 many TRBJ2-1 TRBV7-9 CASSLKGDRPQFF TGTGCCAGCAGCTTAAAAGGGGACAGACCTCAGTTCTTC
TRBD2 many TRBJ2-7 TRBV11-2 CASSLDSGRSDYEQYF TGTGCCAGCAGCTTAGATAGCGGGAGGTCCGACTACGAGCAGTACTTC
NA many TRBJ2-1 TRBV13 CASKQGYNEQFF TGTGCCAGCAAGCAGGGATACAATGAGCAGTTCTTC
TRBD1 many TRBJ2-5 TRBV11-2 CASSFRGQKQETQYF TGTGCCAGCAGCTTCCGGGGACAGAAACAAGAGACCCAGTACTTC
NA NA TRBJ2-5 TRBV15 CATSRDIQETQYF TGTGCCACCAGCAGAGACATTCAAGAGACCCAGTACTTC
TRBD1 NA TRBJ2-6 TRBV5-5 CASSLWGTASGANVLTF TGTGCCAGCAGCTTATGGGGGACAGCCTCTGGGGCCAACGTCCTGACTTTC
NA few TRBJ2-1 TRBV6-2/TRBV6-3 CASSSPRFNEQFF TGTGCCAGCAGTTCCCCCCGTTTCAATGAGCAGTTCTTC
TRBD2 NA TRBJ2-2 TRBV19 CASTPTGGDTGELFF TGTGCCAGTACCCCCACGGGGGGGGACACCGGGGAGCTGTTTTTT
NA many TRBJ2-1 TRBV7-3 CASSLTRASNEQFF TGTGCCAGCAGCTTAACGCGAGCCAGCAATGAGCAGTTCTTC
NA few TRBJ2-5 TRBV27 CASSLTGGAGTQYF TGTGCCAGCAGTCTCACAGGGGGGGCGGGAACCCAGTACTTC
NA many TRBJ1-2 TRBV6-1 CASSKDQYGYTF TGTGCCAGCAGTAAGGACCAATATGGCTACACCTTC
TRBD2 NA TRBJ2-7 TRBV5-4 CASSWTSGRGEQYF TGTGCCAGCAGCTGGACTAGCGGGAGAGGCGAGCAGTACTTC
NA many TRBJ1-6 TRBV28 CASVEGVDSPLHF TGTGCCAGCGTTGAGGGGGTTGATTCACCCCTCCACTTT
TRBD1 NA TRBJ2-3 TRBV2 CASSGRTGGTDAQYF TGTGCCAGCAGTGGGCGGACAGGGGGTACAGATGCGCAGTATTTT
NA many TRBJ1-1 TRBV18 CASSTSQKDTEAFF TGTGCCAGCTCAACAAGCCAGAAAGACACTGAAGCTTTCTTT
NA many TRBJ2-2 TRBV12-3/TRBV12-4 CASSLYGSGELFF TGTGCCAGCAGTTTATATGGTTCCGGGGAGCTGTTTTTT
NA many TRBJ1-6 TRBV11-3 CASSRTEDSPLHF TGTGCCAGCTCCCGAACCGAGGATTCACCCCTCCACTTT
TRBD2 many TRBJ2-2 TRBV11-3 CASSAGTSNTGELFF TGTGCCAGCAGCGCCGGGACTAGCAACACCGGGGAGCTGTTTTTT
NA few TRBJ2-1 TRBV5-1 CASSLGGYGNEQFF TGCGCCAGCAGCTTGGGAGGGTATGGGAATGAGCAGTTCTTC
NA NA TRBJ2-1 TRBV6-2/TRBV6-3 CASNYGRGQFF TGTGCCAGCAATTACGGGCGGGGGCAGTTCTTC
NA many TRBJ1-1 TRBV15 CATSRDGRGTEAFF TGTGCCACCAGCAGAGATGGGAGGGGCACTGAAGCTTTCTTT
NA many TRBJ2-2 TRBV10-3 CAIDQGNTGELFF TGTGCCATCGATCAGGGGAACACCGGGGAGCTGTTTTTT
NA few TRBJ1-5 TRBV3-1 CASSPGAGGNQPQHF TGTGCCAGCAGCCCAGGGGCGGGAGGCAATCAGCCCCAGCATTTT
NA many TRBJ2-5 TRBV7-3 CASSLGCGPQETQYF TGTGCCAGCAGCTTAGGGTGTGGGCCCCAAGAGACCCAGTACTTC
NA many TRBJ1-1 TRBV3-1 CASSQGTEAFF TGTGCCAGCAGCCAAGGAACTGAAGCTTTCTTT
TRBD1 many TRBJ1-2 TRBV27 CASNPSGQGHYGYTF TGTGCCAGCAACCCCTCGGGACAGGGGCACTATGGCTACACCTTC
NA many TRBJ2-7 TRBV5-5 CASSKGLGYEQYF TGTGCCAGCAGCAAGGGACTGGGCTACGAGCAGTACTTC
NA few TRBJ2-2 TRBV24-1 CASATYTGELFF TGTGCCTCCGCTACTTACACCGGGGAGCTGTTTTTT
TRBD1 many TRBJ1-2 TRBV7-9 CASSSRDSNYGYTF TGTGCCAGCAGCTCAAGGGACAGCAACTATGGCTACACCTTC
NA many TRBJ1-1 TRBV5-6 CASSRNRNTEAFF TGTGCCAGCAGCCGGAACAGGAACACTGAAGCTTTCTTT
NA few TRBJ1-5 TRBV15 CATSRDRRNQPQHF TGTGCCACCAGCAGAGATCGGCGCAATCAGCCCCAGCATTTT
NA NA TRBJ2-3 TRBV2 CASSLARPSTDTQYF TGTGCCAGCAGCCTGGCTAGACCTAGCACAGATACGCAGTATTTT
NA few TRBJ1-3 TRBV6-2/TRBV6-3 CASSYRRDSGNTIYF TGTGCCAGCAGTTACCGGCGGGACTCTGGAAACACCATATATTTT
TRBD1 NA TRBJ2-5 TRBV6-1 CASRTGMRETQYF TGTGCCAGCAGGACAGGGATGAGGGAGACCCAGTACTTC
TRBD1 NA TRBJ1-3 TRBV27 CASSLKGTGGLNTIYF TGTGCCAGCAGTTTAAAGGGCACAGGGGGCTTAAACACCATATATTTT
TRBD2 many TRBJ2-5 TRBV3-1 CASSPRLAGVQTQYF TGTGCCAGCAGCCCGAGACTAGCGGGAGTGCAGACCCAGTACTTC